The rows below give T cell receptor beta chains drawn from one sample of a study of breast tumors, draining lymph nodes, adjacent tissues. TCRdb reprocessed the multiplex PCR reads with MiXCR, giving one entry per CDR3 protein. Of some 250,000 distinct CDR3 sequences listed, less than 40% are singletons. The specimen sequenced was axillary lymph node tissue. The receptors were gathered from a female donor with breast cancer. Some clones in this sample may be carry-over from other donors' samples. Each CDR3 is given with its conserved first and last residue. Each record gives: D gene, J gene, V gene, CDR3 length, clone size, CDR3 protein, CDR3 DNA. D genes are given only for firm matches. Clone size is not always given. Where it is, it says once, few, many or a class for expanded clones.

D gene: .
J gene: TRBJ1-2
V gene: TRBV4-1
CDR3 length: 14
clone size: many
CDR3 protein: CASSQEDGYSGYTF
CDR3 DNA: TGCGCCAGCAGCCAAGAAGATGGTTATAGTGGCTACACCTTC

D gene: .
J gene: TRBJ2-7
V gene: TRBV5-5
CDR3 length: 14
clone size: many
CDR3 protein: CASSSDGSPYEQYF
CDR3 DNA: TGTGCCAGCAGCTCTGACGGGAGCCCCTACGAGCAGTACTTC

D gene: TRBD2
J gene: TRBJ2-1
V gene: TRBV4-1
CDR3 length: 15
clone size: many
CDR3 protein: CASSPVLAGGHEQFF
CDR3 DNA: TGCGCCAGCAGCCCTGTACTAGCGGGAGGCCATGAGCAGTTCTTC

D gene: .
J gene: TRBJ1-5
V gene: TRBV15
CDR3 length: 14
clone size: many
CDR3 protein: CATSLGGSNQPQHF
CDR3 DNA: TGTGCCACCAGCCTAGGGGGTTCTAATCAGCCCCAGCATTTT

D gene: .
J gene: TRBJ2-7
V gene: TRBV20-1
CDR3 length: 13
clone size: many
CDR3 protein: CSARGGWVGAQYF
CDR3 DNA: TGCAGTGCCAGAGGGGGGTGGGTGGGCGCGCAGTACTTC

D gene: .
J gene: TRBJ2-3
V gene: TRBV10-3
CDR3 length: 13
clone size: .
CDR3 protein: CASRGGMAGTQYF
CDR3 DNA: TGTGCCAGCAGGGGAGGAATGGCGGGAACGCAGTATTTT

D gene: TRBD1
J gene: TRBJ2-3
V gene: TRBV7-9
CDR3 length: 17
clone size: few
CDR3 protein: CASSPRSRDRRTDPQYF
CDR3 DNA: TGTGCCAGCAGCCCGCGCTCCCGGGACAGACGCACAGATCCGCAGTATTTT

D gene: .
J gene: TRBJ2-3
V gene: TRBV11-3
CDR3 length: 14
clone size: many
CDR3 protein: CASSLRGNTDTQYF
CDR3 DNA: TGTGCCAGCAGCTTAAGGGGAAACACAGATACGCAGTATTTT

D gene: .
J gene: TRBJ1-1
V gene: TRBV3-1
CDR3 length: 13
clone size: .
CDR3 protein: CASSQVGNTEAFF
CDR3 DNA: TGTGCCAGCAGCCAAGTTGGGAACACTGAAGCTTTCTTT

D gene: TRBD2
J gene: TRBJ2-5
V gene: TRBV20-1
CDR3 length: 16
clone size: many
CDR3 protein: CSASPPSGGAVETQYF
CDR3 DNA: TGCAGTGCTAGCCCCCCTAGCGGGGGGGCCGTGGAGACCCAGTACTTC

D gene: TRBD1
J gene: TRBJ1-1
V gene: TRBV20-1
CDR3 length: 17
clone size: few
CDR3 protein: CSARVLRDRGIFAEAFF
CDR3 DNA: TGCAGTGCTAGAGTTCTAAGGGACAGGGGAATTTTCGCTGAAGCTTTCTTT

D gene: .
J gene: TRBJ2-2
V gene: TRBV30
CDR3 length: 13
clone size: few
CDR3 protein: CAWSARRGRELFF
CDR3 DNA: TGTGCCTGGAGCGCACGCCGGGGCAGGGAGCTGTTTTTT

D gene: .
J gene: TRBJ1-5
V gene: TRBV27
CDR3 length: 15
clone size: few
CDR3 protein: CASSGGQGWNQPQHF
CDR3 DNA: TGTGCCAGCAGTGGGGGCCAAGGGTGGAATCAGCCCCAGCATTTT

D gene: .
J gene: TRBJ2-5
V gene: TRBV5-1
CDR3 length: 14
clone size: .
CDR3 protein: CASSLGGNYDTQYF
CDR3 DNA: TGCGCCAGCAGCTTGGGGGGGAATTATGACACCCAGTACTTC

D gene: .
J gene: TRBJ2-1
V gene: TRBV10-1
CDR3 length: 12
clone size: few
CDR3 protein: CASSESWTEQFF
CDR3 DNA: TGCGCCAGCAGTGAGTCTTGGACGGAGCAGTTCTTC

D gene: .
J gene: TRBJ1-2
V gene: TRBV29-1
CDR3 length: 12
clone size: .
CDR3 protein: CSVTGTLEGYTF
CDR3 DNA: TGCAGCGTTACCGGGACCTTGGAAGGCTACACCTTC

D gene: TRBD1
J gene: TRBJ1-2
V gene: TRBV20-1
CDR3 length: 14
clone size: many
CDR3 protein: CSAQFTGGWSGYTF
CDR3 DNA: TGCAGTGCCCAATTCACAGGGGGGTGGAGTGGCTACACCTTC

D gene: TRBD1
J gene: TRBJ1-6
V gene: TRBV15
CDR3 length: 15
clone size: .
CDR3 protein: CATSRGTGAYSPLHF
CDR3 DNA: TGTGCCACCAGCAGGGGGACAGGGGCATACTCACCCCTCCACTTT

D gene: TRBD1
J gene: TRBJ1-3
V gene: TRBV7-2
CDR3 length: 16
clone size: many
CDR3 protein: CASSLSSGGSGNTIYF
CDR3 DNA: TGTGCCAGCAGCTTATCGTCAGGGGGCTCTGGAAACACCATATATTTT

D gene: TRBD1
J gene: TRBJ1-6
V gene: TRBV3-1
CDR3 length: 16
clone size: many
CDR3 protein: CASSQDEGQWGSPLHF
CDR3 DNA: TGTGCCAGCAGCCAAGATGAGGGACAGTGGGGTTCACCCCTCCACTTT

D gene: .
J gene: TRBJ2-5
V gene: TRBV7-9
CDR3 length: 14
clone size: many
CDR3 protein: CASSLKQGGETQYF
CDR3 DNA: TGTGCCAGCAGCCTTAAACAGGGTGGGGAGACCCAGTACTTC

D gene: .
J gene: TRBJ2-1
V gene: TRBV28
CDR3 length: 11
clone size: many
CDR3 protein: CASGIRNEQFF
CDR3 DNA: TGTGCCAGCGGAATCAGGAATGAGCAGTTCTTC

D gene: .
J gene: TRBJ1-4
V gene: TRBV7-9
CDR3 length: 17
clone size: .
CDR3 protein: CASSQLTSGRYNEKLFF
CDR3 DNA: TGTGCCAGCAGCCAGCTAACTAGCGGGCGCTACAATGAAAAACTGTTTTTT

D gene: .
J gene: TRBJ2-7
V gene: TRBV6-6
CDR3 length: 13
clone size: many
CDR3 protein: CASSYLVGYEQYF
CDR3 DNA: TGTGCCAGCAGTTACTTAGTTGGTTACGAGCAGTACTTC

D gene: .
J gene: TRBJ2-3
V gene: TRBV24-1
CDR3 length: 14
clone size: .
CDR3 protein: CATSVGGTEDTQYF
CDR3 DNA: TGTGCCACCAGTGTTGGCGGGACGGAAGATACGCAGTATTTT

D gene: TRBD1
J gene: TRBJ1-6
V gene: TRBV6-5
CDR3 length: 18
clone size: many
CDR3 protein: CASSYTVAGGTVDSPLHF
CDR3 DNA: TGTGCCAGCAGTTACACAGTAGCGGGTGGGACAGTGGATTCACCCCTCCACTTT

D gene: TRBD2
J gene: TRBJ2-2
V gene: TRBV5-1
CDR3 length: 18
clone size: many
CDR3 protein: CASSPGWLAGGKTGELFF
CDR3 DNA: TGCGCCAGCAGCCCTGGATGGCTAGCGGGGGGGAAAACCGGGGAGCTGTTTTTT

D gene: .
J gene: TRBJ1-1
V gene: TRBV10-3
CDR3 length: 14
clone size: .
CDR3 protein: CAISETGPNTEAFF
CDR3 DNA: TGTGCCATCAGTGAGACAGGGCCGAACACTGAAGCTTTCTTT

D gene: TRBD2
J gene: TRBJ2-7
V gene: TRBV3-1
CDR3 length: 14
clone size: few
CDR3 protein: CASSQLGTSGSPYF
CDR3 DNA: TGTGCCAGCAGCCAATTAGGGACTAGCGGGAGTCCGTACTTC

D gene: TRBD1
J gene: TRBJ1-6
V gene: TRBV6-6
CDR3 length: 17
clone size: few
CDR3 protein: CASSHGTASSYNSPLHF
CDR3 DNA: TGTGCCAGCAGTCACGGGACAGCAAGCTCCTATAATTCACCCCTCCACTTT

D gene: TRBD2
J gene: TRBJ2-5
V gene: TRBV5-5
CDR3 length: 13
clone size: many
CDR3 protein: CASSRGVKETQYF
CDR3 DNA: TGTGCCAGCAGCCGGGGGGTAAAAGAGACCCAGTACTTC

D gene: TRBD1
J gene: TRBJ2-5
V gene: TRBV5-5
CDR3 length: 14
clone size: many
CDR3 protein: CASSRTGGQETQYF
CDR3 DNA: TGTGCCAGCAGCAGGACAGGGGGGCAAGAGACCCAGTACTTC

D gene: .
J gene: TRBJ2-2
V gene: TRBV24-1
CDR3 length: 14
clone size: many
CDR3 protein: CATSDQPYTGELFF
CDR3 DNA: TGTGCCACCAGTGATCAACCGTACACCGGGGAGCTGTTTTTT

D gene: TRBD1
J gene: TRBJ1-2
V gene: TRBV25-1
CDR3 length: 17
clone size: .
CDR3 protein: CASSALHRQGGSGGYTF
CDR3 DNA: TGTGCCAGCAGCGCCCTACACCGACAGGGGGGATCGGGGGGCTACACCTTC

D gene: .
J gene: TRBJ1-4
V gene: TRBV20-1
CDR3 length: 13
clone size: many
CDR3 protein: CSARVGGNEKLFF
CDR3 DNA: TGCAGTGCTAGAGTGGGTGGGAATGAAAAACTGTTTTTT

D gene: TRBD2
J gene: TRBJ2-7
V gene: TRBV30
CDR3 length: 14
clone size: many
CDR3 protein: CAWTASGKGLEQYF
CDR3 DNA: TGTGCCTGGACCGCGAGCGGGAAAGGTCTCGAGCAGTACTTC

D gene: TRBD1
J gene: TRBJ1-2
V gene: TRBV19
CDR3 length: 17
clone size: many
CDR3 protein: CASSTHGRGRGEDGYTF
CDR3 DNA: TGTGCCAGTAGTACCCACGGCAGGGGGCGCGGCGAGGACGGCTACACCTTC

D gene: .
J gene: TRBJ2-4
V gene: TRBV11-2
CDR3 length: 13
clone size: .
CDR3 protein: CASSLRGAAIQYF
CDR3 DNA: TGTGCCAGCAGCTTACGGGGGGCCGCCATTCAGTACTTC

D gene: TRBD1
J gene: TRBJ1-2
V gene: TRBV20-1
CDR3 length: 13
clone size: .
CDR3 protein: CSARSGTGSGYTF
CDR3 DNA: TGCAGTGCCCGATCCGGGACAGGGAGCGGCTACACCTTC

D gene: .
J gene: TRBJ2-7
V gene: TRBV14
CDR3 length: 11
clone size: few
CDR3 protein: CACSHSYEQYF
CDR3 DNA: TGTGCCTGCAGCCACTCGTACGAGCAGTACTTC

D gene: .
J gene: TRBJ1-6
V gene: TRBV15
CDR3 length: 15
clone size: .
CDR3 protein: CATKGGGAGNSPLHF
CDR3 DNA: TGTGCCACTAAAGGGGGGGGCGCCGGTAATTCACCCCTCCACTTT

D gene: .
J gene: TRBJ2-2
V gene: TRBV28
CDR3 length: 14
clone size: .
CDR3 protein: CASRRRRDTGELFF
CDR3 DNA: TGTGCCAGCAGGCGCCGCAGAGACACCGGGGAGCTGTTTTTT

D gene: TRBD1
J gene: TRBJ1-5
V gene: TRBV15
CDR3 length: 20
clone size: many
CDR3 protein: CATSRDLGTGGGRGNQPQHF
CDR3 DNA: TGTGCCACCAGCAGAGATCTAGGGACAGGGGGCGGTCGGGGCAATCAGCCCCAGCATTTT

D gene: .
J gene: TRBJ2-7
V gene: TRBV5-1
CDR3 length: 15
clone size: many
CDR3 protein: CASSSWPTQGHEQYF
CDR3 DNA: TGCGCCAGCAGCTCCTGGCCTACCCAAGGACACGAGCAGTACTTC

D gene: .
J gene: TRBJ1-6
V gene: TRBV20-1
CDR3 length: 11
clone size: many
CDR3 protein: CSARALGSLHF
CDR3 DNA: TGCAGTGCTAGAGCGTTGGGGTCCCTCCACTTT

D gene: TRBD1
J gene: TRBJ2-2
V gene: TRBV7-2
CDR3 length: 14
clone size: .
CDR3 protein: CASRTGGITGELFF
CDR3 DNA: TGTGCCAGCAGGACAGGGGGCATCACCGGGGAGCTGTTTTTT

D gene: .
J gene: TRBJ2-6
V gene: TRBV18
CDR3 length: 13
clone size: .
CDR3 protein: CASSAGQANVLTF
CDR3 DNA: TGTGCCAGCTCAGCGGGACAGGCCAACGTCCTGACTTTC

D gene: TRBD1
J gene: TRBJ2-6
V gene: TRBV25-1
CDR3 length: 16
clone size: .
CDR3 protein: CASSHLDRSGANVLTF
CDR3 DNA: TGTGCCAGCAGTCATCTGGACAGGTCTGGGGCCAACGTCCTGACTTTC

D gene: .
J gene: TRBJ2-7
V gene: TRBV19
CDR3 length: 14
clone size: many
CDR3 protein: CASSIRQGGYEQYF
CDR3 DNA: TGTGCCAGTAGTATTCGGCAGGGAGGCTACGAGCAGTACTTC

D gene: TRBD2
J gene: TRBJ2-5
V gene: TRBV7-9
CDR3 length: 14
clone size: many
CDR3 protein: CASSDSNREGTQYF
CDR3 DNA: TGTGCCAGCAGCGACAGTAATCGGGAGGGGACCCAGTACTTC

D gene: .
J gene: TRBJ2-5
V gene: TRBV12-3/TRBV12-4
CDR3 length: 14
clone size: many
CDR3 protein: CASSQTELQETQYF
CDR3 DNA: TGTGCCAGCAGCCAGACAGAACTACAAGAGACCCAGTACTTC

D gene: TRBD2
J gene: TRBJ2-1
V gene: TRBV24-1
CDR3 length: 17
clone size: .
CDR3 protein: CATSDPTSGSGYNEQFF
CDR3 DNA: TGTGCCACCAGTGATCCCACTAGCGGGAGTGGGTACAATGAGCAGTTCTTC

D gene: TRBD1
J gene: TRBJ2-7
V gene: TRBV20-1
CDR3 length: 14
clone size: many
CDR3 protein: CSALRTGGTYEQYF
CDR3 DNA: TGCAGTGCTCTGCGAACAGGGGGAACCTACGAGCAGTACTTC

D gene: TRBD1
J gene: TRBJ2-6
V gene: TRBV7-9
CDR3 length: 15
clone size: .
CDR3 protein: CASSLEGAGANVLPF
CDR3 DNA: TGTGCCAGCAGCTTAGAGGGGGCTGGGGCCAACGTCCTGCCTTTC